This TCR beta chain comes out of a study of cytomegalovirus exposure and HLA in healthy donors (dated by TCRdb to about 2017). For the wider study: An earlier analysis of a few hundred of the donors reported 250 to 300 Gb of sequence data and approximately 120 million unique TCR beta sequences obtained from some 200 million T cells. An early release that covered 640 HLA-typed donors contained approximately 320 gigabases of sequencing data and around 80 million unique TCR sequences. Among the roughly 380 genotyped donors, about 85% belonged to the genetic ancestry cluster associated with self-reported Caucasian donors. The study aimed to test whether cataloging public T cell receptors could reveal signatures of past pathogen exposure. The study used immunosequencing to profile the T cell repertoires of approximately 630 subjects and linked those repertoires to cytomegalovirus serostatus. Besides the first cohort of around 700 subjects, a separate validation cohort made up of roughly 130 different subjects was used. The study combined high-throughput TCR immunosequencing, statistical association of individual TCRs with disease status, and machine learning to predict cytomegalovirus infection status. To study patterns of TCR occurrence, a later analysis re-analyzed previously published TCR beta repertoires from hundreds of donors and added high-resolution HLA genotyping. In the later analysis, no new phenotypic data were used to find candidate immune exposures; instead, reliance was placed on TCR beta sequences and their occurrence across donors. An earlier analysis of around 640 of the donors used high-throughput TCR beta sequencing to judge whether each TCR beta V gene segment behaved as functional or pseudogenic. Donor age, sex, ethnicity and CMV serostatus were compiled together with the repertoire data. Genome-wide SNP genotypes for about 65% of the roughly 700 donors were used in a later genetic analysis, which treated that subset as a discovery cohort. Every repertoire in the discovery cohort had been generated on one and the same sequencing platform. HLA typing included class I and class II loci at four-digit resolution. Typing coverage varied by locus: about 620-630 donors for A, B, C, DRB1 and DQB1; roughly 560 for DQA1; around 610 for DPA1; more than 450 for DPB1. Because of strong linkage in the cohort, roughly five DR-DQ haplotypes were treated as single units for association and clustering. Across approximately 400 genotyped donors of the cohort, an average of about 240,000 unique TCR beta nucleotide sequences per donor were sequenced, and around 20% of those sequences were non-productive. The full study reports these points: While some public TCRs were present in many individuals, most TCR sequences turned up only very rarely across donors. A later analysis found that HLA-associated TCR beta chains were more clonally expanded and had lower generation probabilities than equally common non-associated chains. A cluster of highly shared sequence variants was judged likely to represent a technical artifact of the sequencing pipeline. Because counts were too low, about 18 rarely observed V segments, including chromosome 9 orphons, were excluded from the earlier analysis of 500 to 700 of the donors. Only TCR beta chains were sequenced in this cohort, and the absence of alpha or paired-chain data limited detectable features. A further reported finding was that TCR beta sequences accurately predicted the HLA-A and HLA-B alleles for most subjects in the first cohort. Cytomegalovirus status was reported to be diagnosed by the classifier with high specificity and sensitivity in both the original and validation cohorts. CMV serostatus was the only immune exposure information available for the cohort. In a later analysis, most CMV-associated TCR beta chains were found to appear HLA-restricted, with HLA associations seemingly driven largely by CMV exposure. Strong co-occurrence of HLA alleles, especially DR and DQ, made assigning TCR associations to individual alleles difficult. Correlated functional status among segregating V segments might reflect linkage disequilibrium, but an unknown experimental factor could not be ruled out. An association between a missense DCLRE1C variant and V-gene and J-gene trimming of TCR beta chains was found in a later genetic analysis and replicated in an independent cohort. Compared with the roughly 700-donor mean, donors in an Asian-associated ancestry cluster had fewer N-insertions in productive TCRs, according to a later genetic analysis. Sequencing depth was assumed to be roughly uniform across donors in the presence/absence analyses, though that assumption may not hold. Some IMGT-functional V segments, including TRBV6-2 and TRBV6-3, could not be told apart with the 87-base-pair reads, so those segments were excluded. The study listed 170 or so TCR beta chains as associated with cytomegalovirus. The authors suggested that the approach could potentially be generalized to other disease states and immunological phenotypes. According to a later analysis, parvovirus B19, influenza, CMV and Epstein-Barr virus appeared linked to several top co-occurrence clusters. At a false discovery rate of 0.05, a later analysis linked around 15,000 TCR beta sequences to specific HLA alleles. In an earlier analysis of 450 to 750 of the donors, most TCR beta V segments appeared in productive rearrangements about 87% or about 30% of the time, broadly matching IMGT annotations. According to a later analysis, TCR association rates differed among HLA loci, with DRB1 alleles showing the most associated TCRs and HLA-C alleles showing the fewest. A few of the identified cytomegalovirus-associated TCR beta chains were confirmed in vitro to be specific for cytomegalovirus antigens. Because HLA typing was unavailable for some donors at each locus, only the typed subset was used in association tests.

Libraries were made using the immunoSEQ multiplex PCR assay. The multiplex PCR relied on a mix of 60 forward primers for TCR Vbeta segments and 13 reverse primers for TCR Jbeta segments. The CDR3 region of rearranged TCR beta genes was amplified from genomic DNA with a multiplex PCR assay. The Illumina HiSeq System was used to sequence the amplified TCR beta libraries as 87-base-pair reads. Per the authors' processing: Across the 670 or so repertoires, a later analysis counted around 80 million unique TCR beta chains, approximately 12 million of which were shared by at least two donors. To remove PCR and sequencing errors, raw reads were error-corrected and collapsed into unique sequences using a nearest-neighbor algorithm that merged closely related sequences. V, D and J gene segments were assigned by aligning CDR3 sequences to IMGT reference sequences. Each retained sequence needed at least a six-nucleotide match to both a V gene segment and a J gene segment. Rearrangements were classified as productive when the CDR3 lacked stop codons and remained in frame with V and J, and all other rearrangements were classified as non-productive. Following IMGT convention, CDR3 was defined as the stretch from the second conserved V-encoded cysteine to the conserved J-encoded phenylalanine. The earlier analysis of about 620 of the donors excluded sequences that lacked an unambiguous match to a single V gene segment. An earlier analysis of fewer than 750 of the donors called V segments functional above 56.7% productive rearrangements and segregating when the between-donor standard deviation exceeded 5%. A statistical classification framework was built for diagnosing cytomegalovirus status from the catalog of TCR beta chain sequences. In a later analysis, TCR nucleotide sequences were compared against IMGT/GENE-DB human TR gene sequences so that V and J genes could be assigned. Using the TCRdist pipeline, a later analysis assigned CDR3 sequences along with most-parsimonious VDJ recombination scenarios. In a later analysis, every TCR beta chain was defined by the combination of its CDR3 amino acid sequence and its V-gene family, and reads without a unique V-gene family were dropped. To address suspected cross-contamination and a sequencing artifact, a later analysis removed roughly 580 highly shared, low-generation-probability nucleotide sequences. In a later analysis, a clonal expansion index for each public chain was calculated from normalized within-repertoire ranks of inferred template counts. Generation probabilities in a later analysis came from a VDJ recombination model fitted to out-of-frame rearrangements, and those results were checked against IGoR. In a later analysis, TCR-TCR, TCR-HLA and TCR-CMV co-occurrence was scored with hypergeometric tests, and a repertoire-size bias correction was applied to TCR pairs. In a later analysis, false discovery rates were estimated by permuting HLA or CMV assignments 20 times. A later analysis grouped co-occurring TCRs with DBSCAN, adding TCRdist sequence similarity when clustering within HLA-allele-positive subsets. Repertoires with fewer than 30,000 or more than 120,000 public chains were left out of co-occurrence clustering, as were five repertoires with anomalous nucleotide sharing. What TCRdb holds here is the immuneACCESS table cut down to in-frame rearrangements. Part of the clones is not present; checked against another copy, under half of the missing clones reflect an unresolved V gene, and the others are unexplained. D and trimming were read from the DNA, whereas the V and J calls and clone size are those reported in that table. The sample includes about 200,000 clones, with about 80% observed a single time. The top ten hold about 6% of the sample.

The germline V gene specifies SGHDN as CDR1 and FVKESK as CDR2. There are 14 amino acids in the CDR3, from cysteine to phenylalanine inclusive. Only the CDR3 part of the read is kept: 42 bases, read in frame from the first base. To note about this clone: The antigen it binds to is not known. A read error may produce the germline difference seen at one junction end.

In total, around 600 healthy bone marrow donors made up the cohort. All cohort members were sampled while nominally healthy, although unrecorded immune exposures were likely present. The donor was CMV seropositive and was included in the group of around 300 seropositive cohort members. Every donor gave a peripheral blood sample, and the peripheral blood mononuclear cells from that sample were used for TCR beta sequencing. The Qiagen DNeasy Blood Extraction Kit was used to extract genomic DNA from the blood cell samples. This chain is built from TRBV14 and TRBJ2-3; matching of 5 bases hints at TRBD1 as the D gene. The source of this sequence is a man aged 40-55 years in good health and CMV-seropositive. The source material was PBMCs. The nucleotides are TGTGCCAGCAGCCCCGGACAACCCACAAATACGCAGTATTTT. Translation gives CASSPGQPTNTQYF.